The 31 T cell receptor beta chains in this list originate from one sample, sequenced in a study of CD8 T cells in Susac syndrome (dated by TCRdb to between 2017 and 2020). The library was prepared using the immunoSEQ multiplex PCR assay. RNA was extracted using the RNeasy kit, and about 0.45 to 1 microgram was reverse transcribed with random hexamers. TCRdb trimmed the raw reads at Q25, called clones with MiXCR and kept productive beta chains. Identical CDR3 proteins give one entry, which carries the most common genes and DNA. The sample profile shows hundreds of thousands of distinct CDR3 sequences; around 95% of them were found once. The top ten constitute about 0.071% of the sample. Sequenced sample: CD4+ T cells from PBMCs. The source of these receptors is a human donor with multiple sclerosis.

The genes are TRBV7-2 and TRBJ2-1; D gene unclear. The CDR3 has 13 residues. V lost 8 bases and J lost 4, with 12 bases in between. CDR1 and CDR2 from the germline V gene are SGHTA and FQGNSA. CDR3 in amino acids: CASSRIGYNEQFF. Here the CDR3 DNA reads TGTGCCAGCTCACGAATAGGGTACAATGAGCAGTTCTTC.

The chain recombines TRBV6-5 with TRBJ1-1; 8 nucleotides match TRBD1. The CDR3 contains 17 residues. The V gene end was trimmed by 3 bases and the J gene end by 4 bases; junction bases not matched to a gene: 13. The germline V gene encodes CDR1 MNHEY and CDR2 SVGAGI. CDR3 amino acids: CASSYYLPGQVGTEAFF. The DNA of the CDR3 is TGTGCCAGCAGTTATTACTTACCGGGACAGGTAGGCACTGAAGCTTTCTTT.

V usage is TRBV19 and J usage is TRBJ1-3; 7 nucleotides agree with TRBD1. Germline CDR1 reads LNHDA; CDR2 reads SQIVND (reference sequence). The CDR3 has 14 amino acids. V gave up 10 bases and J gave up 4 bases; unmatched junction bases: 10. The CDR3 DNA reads TGTGCCACCCAGGGGGGGCAGAGCGGAAACACCATATATTTT. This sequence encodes CATQGGQSGNTIYF.

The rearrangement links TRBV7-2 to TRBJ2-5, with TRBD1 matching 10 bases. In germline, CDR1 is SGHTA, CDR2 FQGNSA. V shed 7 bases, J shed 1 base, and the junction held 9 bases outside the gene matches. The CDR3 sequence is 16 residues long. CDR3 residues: CASKFRDRGFQETQYF. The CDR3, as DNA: TGTGCCAGCAAATTCCGGGACAGGGGATTCCAAGAGACCCAGTACTTC.

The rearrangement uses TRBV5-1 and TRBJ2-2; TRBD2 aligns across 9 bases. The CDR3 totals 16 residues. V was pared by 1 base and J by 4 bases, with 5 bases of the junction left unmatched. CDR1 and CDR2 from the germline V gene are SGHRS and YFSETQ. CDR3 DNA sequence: TGCGCCAGCAGCTTGATAGCGGGGGATGGCACCGGGGAGCTGTTTTTT. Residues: CASSLIAGDGTGELFF.

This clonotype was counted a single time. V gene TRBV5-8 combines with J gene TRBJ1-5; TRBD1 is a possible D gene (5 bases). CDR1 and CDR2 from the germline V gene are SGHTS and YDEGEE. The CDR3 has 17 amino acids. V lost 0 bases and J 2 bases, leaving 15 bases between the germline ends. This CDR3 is CASSLDRAGRGNQPQHF. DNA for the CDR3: TGTGCCAGCAGCTTGGATCGGGCAGGGAGGGGCAATCAGCCCCAGCATTTT.

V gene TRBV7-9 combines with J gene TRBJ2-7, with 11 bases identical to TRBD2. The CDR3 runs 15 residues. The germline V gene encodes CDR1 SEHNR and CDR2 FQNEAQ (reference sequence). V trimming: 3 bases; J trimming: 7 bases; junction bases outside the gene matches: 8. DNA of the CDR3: TGTGCCAGCAGCTTGACTAGCGGGGCCACCTTGGAGCAGTACGTC. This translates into CASSLTSGATLEQYV.

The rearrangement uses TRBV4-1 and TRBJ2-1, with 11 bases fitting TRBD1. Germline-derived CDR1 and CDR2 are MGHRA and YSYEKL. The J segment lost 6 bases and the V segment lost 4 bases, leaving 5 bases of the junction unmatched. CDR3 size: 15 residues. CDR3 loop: CASSLPGQGVNEQFF. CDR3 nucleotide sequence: TGCGCCAGCAGCCTGCCGGGACAGGGGGTCAATGAGCAGTTCTTC.

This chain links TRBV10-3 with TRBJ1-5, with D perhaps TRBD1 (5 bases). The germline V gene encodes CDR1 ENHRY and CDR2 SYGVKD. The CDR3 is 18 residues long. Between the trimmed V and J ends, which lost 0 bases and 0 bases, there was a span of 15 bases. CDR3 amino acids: CAISESSDSEYSNQPQHF. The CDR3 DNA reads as TGTGCCATCAGTGAGTCTTCTGACAGCGAGTATAGCAATCAGCCCCAGCATTTT.

CDR3 DNA: TGTGCCAGCTCACCGCTACCGGGGGGCGGTTCCACAGATACGCAGTATTTT. Its protein is CASSPLPGGGSTDTQYF. The gene calls are TRBV18 and TRBJ2-3; weak D call: TRBD2 (7 bases). The V gene's germline CDR1 is KGHSH and CDR2 LQKENI. There are 17 residues in the CDR3. Deletions cut 3 bases from V and 2 bases from J, with 18 bases between.

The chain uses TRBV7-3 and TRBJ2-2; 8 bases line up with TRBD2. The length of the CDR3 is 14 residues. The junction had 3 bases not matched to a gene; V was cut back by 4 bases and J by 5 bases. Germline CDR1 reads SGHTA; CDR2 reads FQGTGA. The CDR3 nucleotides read TGTGCCAGCAGCTCAGCGGGAGCTACCGGGGAGCTGTTTTTT. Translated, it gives CASSSAGATGELFF.

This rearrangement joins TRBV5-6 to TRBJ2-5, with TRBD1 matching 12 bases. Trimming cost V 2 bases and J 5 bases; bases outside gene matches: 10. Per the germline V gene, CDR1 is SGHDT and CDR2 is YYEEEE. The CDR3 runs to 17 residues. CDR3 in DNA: TGTGCCAGCAGCTTTGATTTTGGGACAGGGGGCGCGGAGACCCAGTACTTC. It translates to CASSFDFGTGGAETQYF.

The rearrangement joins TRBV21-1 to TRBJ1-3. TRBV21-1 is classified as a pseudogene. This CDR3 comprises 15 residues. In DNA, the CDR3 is TGTGCCAGCAGCAAACGGGGTGTTAGCCGAAACACCATATATTTT. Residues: CASSKRGVSRNTIYF.

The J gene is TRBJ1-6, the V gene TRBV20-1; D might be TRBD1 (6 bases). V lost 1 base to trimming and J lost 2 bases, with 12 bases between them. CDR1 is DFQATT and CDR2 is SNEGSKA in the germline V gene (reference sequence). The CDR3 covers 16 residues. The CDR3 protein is CSARVSGDAYNSPLHF. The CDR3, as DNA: TGCAGTGCTAGAGTTTCAGGGGACGCCTATAATTCACCCCTCCACTTT.

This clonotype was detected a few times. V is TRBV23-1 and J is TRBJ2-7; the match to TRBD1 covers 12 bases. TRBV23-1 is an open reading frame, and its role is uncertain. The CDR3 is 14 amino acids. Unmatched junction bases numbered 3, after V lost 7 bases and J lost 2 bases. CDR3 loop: CASIGTGGPYEQYV. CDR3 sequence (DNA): TGCGCCAGCATCGGGACAGGGGGCCCCTACGAGCAGTACGTC.

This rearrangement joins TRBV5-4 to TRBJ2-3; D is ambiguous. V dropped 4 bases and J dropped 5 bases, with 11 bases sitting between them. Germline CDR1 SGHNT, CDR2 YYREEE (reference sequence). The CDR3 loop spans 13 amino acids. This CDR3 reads CASSPWHEDTQYF. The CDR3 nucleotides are TGTGCCAGCAGCCCATGGCACGAAGATACGCAGTATTTT.

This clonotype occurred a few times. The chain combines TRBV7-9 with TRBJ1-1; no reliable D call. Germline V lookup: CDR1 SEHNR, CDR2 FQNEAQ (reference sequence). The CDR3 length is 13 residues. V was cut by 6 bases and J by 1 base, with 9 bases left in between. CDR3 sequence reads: CASSLSGNTEAFF. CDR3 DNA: TGTGCCAGCAGTTTGAGTGGGAACACTGAAGCTTTCTTT. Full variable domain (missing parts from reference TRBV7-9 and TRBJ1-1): DTGVSQNPRHKITKRGQNVTFRCDPISEHNRLYWYRQTLGQGPEFLTYFQNEAQLEKSRLLSDRFSAERPKGSFSTLEIQRTEQGDSAMYLCASSLSGNTEAFFGQGTRLTVV.

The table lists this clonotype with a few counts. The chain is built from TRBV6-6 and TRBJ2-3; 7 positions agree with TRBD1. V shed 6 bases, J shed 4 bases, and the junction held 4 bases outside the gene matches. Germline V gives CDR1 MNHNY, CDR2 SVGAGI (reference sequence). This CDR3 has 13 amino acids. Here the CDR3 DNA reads TGTGCCAGCAGCTTGACAGGGCCAGATACGCAGTATTTT. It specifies CASSLTGPDTQYF.

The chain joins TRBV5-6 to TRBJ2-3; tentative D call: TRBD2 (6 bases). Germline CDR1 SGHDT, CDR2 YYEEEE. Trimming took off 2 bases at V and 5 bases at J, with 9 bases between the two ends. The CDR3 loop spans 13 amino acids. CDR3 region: CASSFPGGDTQYF. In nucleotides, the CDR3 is TGTGCCAGCAGCTTTCCCGGGGGAGATACGCAGTATTTT.

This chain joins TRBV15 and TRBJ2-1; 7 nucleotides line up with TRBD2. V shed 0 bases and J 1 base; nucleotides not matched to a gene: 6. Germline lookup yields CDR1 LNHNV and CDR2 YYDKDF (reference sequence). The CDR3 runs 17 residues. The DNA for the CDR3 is TGTGCCACCAGCAGAGATTTACCCGGGGGGTCCTACAATGAGCAGTTCTTC. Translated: CATSRDLPGGSYNEQFF.

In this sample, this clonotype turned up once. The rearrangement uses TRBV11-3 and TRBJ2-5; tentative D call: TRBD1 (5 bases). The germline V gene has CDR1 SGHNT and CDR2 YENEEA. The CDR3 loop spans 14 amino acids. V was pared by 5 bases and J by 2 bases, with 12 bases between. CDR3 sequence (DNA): TGTGCCAGCAGCAAAAGGGGCAGGCAAGAGACCCAGTACTTC. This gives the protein CASSKRGRQETQYF.

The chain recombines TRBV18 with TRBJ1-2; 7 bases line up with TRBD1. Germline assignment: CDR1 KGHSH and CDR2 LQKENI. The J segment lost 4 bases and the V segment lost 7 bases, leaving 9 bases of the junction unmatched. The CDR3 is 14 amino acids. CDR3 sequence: CASYRDREVYGYTF. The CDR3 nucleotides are TGTGCCAGCTACCGGGACAGAGAAGTCTATGGCTACACCTTC.

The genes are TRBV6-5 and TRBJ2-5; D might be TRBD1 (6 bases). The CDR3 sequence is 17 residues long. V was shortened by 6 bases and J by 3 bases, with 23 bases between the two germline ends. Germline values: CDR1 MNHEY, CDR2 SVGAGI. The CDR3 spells CASSYGQYGIDEETQYF. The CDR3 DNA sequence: TGTGCCAGCAGCTATGGACAGTACGGAATAGATGAAGAGACCCAGTACTTC.

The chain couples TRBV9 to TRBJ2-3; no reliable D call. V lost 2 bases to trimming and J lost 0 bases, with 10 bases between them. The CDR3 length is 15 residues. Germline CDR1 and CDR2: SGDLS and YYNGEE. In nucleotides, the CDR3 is TGTGCCAGCAGCGTTCAGGATTCTAGCACAGATACGCAGTATTTT. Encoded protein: CASSVQDSSTDTQYF.

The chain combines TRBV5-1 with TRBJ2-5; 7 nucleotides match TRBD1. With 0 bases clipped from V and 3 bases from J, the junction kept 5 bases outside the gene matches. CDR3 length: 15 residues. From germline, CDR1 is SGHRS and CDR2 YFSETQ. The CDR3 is CASSLARDRKETQYF. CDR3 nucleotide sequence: TGCGCCAGCAGCTTGGCTAGGGACAGAAAAGAGACCCAGTACTTC.

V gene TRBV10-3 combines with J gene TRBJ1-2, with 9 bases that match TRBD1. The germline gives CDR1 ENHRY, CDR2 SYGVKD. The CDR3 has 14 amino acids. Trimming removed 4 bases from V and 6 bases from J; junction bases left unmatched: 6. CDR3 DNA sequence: TGTGCCATCAGTGCGTTGGACAGGGGTGATGGCTACACCTTC. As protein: CAISALDRGDGYTF.

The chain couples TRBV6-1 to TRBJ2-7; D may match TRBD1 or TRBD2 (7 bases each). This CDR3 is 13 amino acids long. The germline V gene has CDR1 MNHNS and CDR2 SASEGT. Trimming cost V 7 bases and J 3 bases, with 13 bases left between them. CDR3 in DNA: TGTGCCAGCACGGGCAGGGGGGGCTACGAGCAGTACTTC. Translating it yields CASTGRGGYEQYF.

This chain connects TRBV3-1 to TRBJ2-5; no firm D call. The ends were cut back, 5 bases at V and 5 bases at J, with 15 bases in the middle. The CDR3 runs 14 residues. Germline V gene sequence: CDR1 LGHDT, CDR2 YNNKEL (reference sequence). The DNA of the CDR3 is TGTGCCAGCAGCGAAGCAAATGTGGGGGAGACCCAGTACTTC. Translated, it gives CASSEANVGETQYF.

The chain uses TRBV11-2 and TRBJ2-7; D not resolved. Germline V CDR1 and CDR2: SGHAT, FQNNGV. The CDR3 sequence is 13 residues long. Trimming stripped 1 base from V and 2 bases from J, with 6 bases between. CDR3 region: CASSLASAYEQYV. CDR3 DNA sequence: TGTGCCAGCAGCTTAGCGTCCGCCTACGAGCAGTACGTC.

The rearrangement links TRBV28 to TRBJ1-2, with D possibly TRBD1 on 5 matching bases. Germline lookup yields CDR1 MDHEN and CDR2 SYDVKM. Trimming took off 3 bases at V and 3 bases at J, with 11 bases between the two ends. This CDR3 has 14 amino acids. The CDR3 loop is CASSLTRADYGYTF. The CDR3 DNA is TGTGCCAGCAGTTTGACCAGGGCTGACTATGGCTACACCTTC.

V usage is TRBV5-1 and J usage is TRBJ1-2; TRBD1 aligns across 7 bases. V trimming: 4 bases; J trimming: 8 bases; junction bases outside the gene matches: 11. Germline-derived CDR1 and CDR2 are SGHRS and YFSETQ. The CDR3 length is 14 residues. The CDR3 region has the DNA TGCGCCAGCAGCCCGGGACAGTCAGAGGGGGGCTACACCTTC. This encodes CASSPGQSEGGYTF.